The clone carrying this T cell receptor beta chain was detected many times. Its cognate antigen is unknown. Authors' processing steps: Construction of a distant-metastasis classifier for papillary thyroid cancer relied on CDR3 differences across clinicopathological groups. TCRdb called clones again from the PCR reads with MiXCR. The V and J calls and clone size are TCRdb's, not the authors'. The sample holds some 38,000 clones, around 20% seen once. The CDR3 consists of 15 residues. V dropped 6 bases and J dropped 5; count of bases not matched to a gene: 8. In germline, CDR1 is MNHNS, CDR2 SASEGT. The record originates from a study of metastatic and nonmetastatic thyroid tumors. Study-level information: It was across blood and tumor or nodule tissue from malignant and benign thyroid patients that repertoires were compared.

Treatment of any kind had been given to no patient before thyroid surgery. Overall study results and limits: Patients with malignant thyroid tumors reportedly had significantly higher TCR beta diversity than those with benign nodules, in blood and tumor.

Sequencing used blood. The TCR comes from a female donor with papillary thyroid cancer or a benign thyroid nodule (not recorded which). Some clones in this sample may be carry-over from other donors' samples. V and J are TRBV6-1 and TRBJ1-5; the match to TRBD1 covers 9 bases. The chain's CDR3 is CASRYLGQGDQPQHF. CDR3 nucleotides: TGTGCCAGCAGATACTTGGGACAGGGTGATCAGCCCCAGCATTTT.